This passage covers 25 T cell receptor beta chains from one sample sequenced in a study of naive and memory T cell subsets. The beta constant-region primer was an equimolar mix of two oligonucleotides covering TRBC1 and TRBC2. MiXCR, run by TCRdb on the UMI-ligation and nested PCR reads, gives a single entry per CDR3 protein. The repertoire includes more than 4,500 distinct CDR3 sequences, around 7% of them detected once, and 45% to 50% sits in the top ten. The source material was effector memory CD8+ T cells from blood. Subset: effector memory, CD45RA- CD27-. Every receptor here comes from a human donor in good health.

This clonotype came up many times. The chain links TRBV7-9 to TRBJ2-3; the D is unclear. Between the trimmed V and J ends, which lost 1 base and 5 bases, there was a span of 10 bases. CDR1 and CDR2 from the germline V gene are SEHNR and FQNEAQ (reference sequence). This CDR3 is 14 amino acids long. The CDR3 is CASSLGRGKDTQYF. For the CDR3, the DNA is TGTGCCAGCAGCTTAGGTCGTGGTAAAGATACGCAGTATTTT.

The chain links TRBV7-3 to TRBJ2-1, with TRBD1 matching over 8 bases. This CDR3 is built from 17 residues. Trimming removed 5 bases from V and 9 bases from J; junction bases left unmatched: 18. CDR1 is SGHTA, CDR2 FQGTGA, per germline. CDR3: CASSRYPPGQEPGEQFF. CDR3 sequence (DNA): TGTGCCAGCAGCCGATACCCACCGGGACAGGAACCGGGTGAGCAGTTCTTC.

This clonotype occurred a few times. The chain carries TRBV6-1 and TRBJ2-7; D is possibly TRBD2 (7 bases). CDR3 size: 15 residues. V was cut by 0 bases and J by 1 base, with 10 bases left in between. CDR1 is MNHNS, CDR2 SASEGT, per germline. The CDR3 is CASSEAQGGSYEQYF. CDR3 in DNA: TGTGCCAGCAGTGAAGCACAGGGAGGGTCCTACGAGCAGTACTTC.

This clonotype showed up just a few times. The gene calls are TRBV7-2 and TRBJ2-7; 9 bases match TRBD1. J gave up 3 bases and V 6 bases, and 3 bases lay outside the gene matches. The CDR3 has 13 amino acids. Germline V CDR1 and CDR2: SGHTA, FQGNSA. The CDR3 nucleotides are TGTGCCAGCAGAAGGGGACAGGGCTACGAGCAGTACTTC. It encodes CASRRGQGYEQYF.

By frequency in the sample, this clonotype is medium-sized. The chain recombines TRBV4-2 with TRBJ2-1; TRBD2 matches 7 bases. The V segment lost 5 bases and the J segment 2 bases; nucleotides outside the gene matches: 3. The CDR3 has 14 residues. Looked up from germline, CDR1 is LGHNA and CDR2 is YNFKEQ. The CDR3 spells CASSELATYNEQFF. The CDR3 nucleotides read TGTGCCAGCAGCGAACTAGCGACCTACAATGAGCAGTTCTTC.

The sample holds many counts of this clonotype. The genes are TRBV7-2 and TRBJ1-1, with 9 bases matching TRBD1. Germline V CDR1 and CDR2: SGHTA, FQGNSA. The CDR3 has 17 residues. The trim removed 1 base at V and 5 bases at J, leaving 11 bases unmatched. CDR3 sequence reads: CASSLGGTGPFWTEAFF. DNA of the CDR3: TGTGCCAGCAGCTTAGGTGGGACAGGGCCTTTCTGGACTGAAGCTTTCTTT.

In this sample, this clonotype turned up many times. This chain uses TRBV19 with TRBJ1-5; D gene ambiguous. Germline V gene sequence: CDR1 LNHDA, CDR2 SQIVND (reference sequence). Trimming removed 4 bases at V and 7 bases at J, with 8 bases between. The CDR3 covers 12 residues. CDR3 coding DNA: TGTGCCAGTAGTACCACTCCCCAGCCCCAGCATTTT. Protein sequence: CASSTTPQPQHF.

This clonotype counts as medium-sized (0.01 to 0.1%). The rearrangement uses TRBV6-6 and TRBJ2-7; no clear D. Germline CDR1 MNHNY, CDR2 SVGAGI (reference sequence). Trimming cost V 2 bases and J 7 bases, with 12 bases left between them. The CDR3 runs 13 residues. The CDR3 here is CASSYDETGEQYF. As DNA, the CDR3 is TGTGCCAGCAGTTACGACGAAACCGGGGAGCAGTACTTC.

This clonotype was observed many times. This chain joins TRBV28 and TRBJ2-3; 16 bases fit TRBD2. The CDR3 is 18 residues long. Germline lookup yields CDR1 MDHEN and CDR2 SYDVKM. V was pared by 5 bases and J by 1 base, with 6 bases of the junction left unmatched. The CDR3: CASSPGLAGGTGTDTQYF. The CDR3 nucleotides are TGTGCCAGCAGTCCGGGACTAGCGGGGGGGACCGGCACAGATACGCAGTATTTT.

For this clonotype: A single base separates this from a much larger clone, so it may be a read error. The rearrangement links TRBV12-3 or TRBV12-4 to TRBJ1-2; D is unclear. The CDR3 has 13 residues. Trimming took 7 bases from V and 8 from J, leaving 17 bases between them. The CDR3 protein is CASIFGLGDGYTF. The CDR3 DNA sequence: TGTGCCAGCATTTTCGGACTGGGTGACGGCTACACCTTC.

By share, this clonotype ranks as hyperexpanded. The V call is TRBV4-3, the J call TRBJ2-5; no firm D call. From germline, CDR1 is LGHNA and CDR2 YSLEER. The CDR3 has 18 amino acids. Trimming cost V 0 bases and J 2 bases, with 19 bases left between them. CDR3 loop: CASSQDHLVGVRQETQYF. CDR3 DNA: TGCGCCAGCAGCCAAGATCACCTTGTTGGGGTCCGACAAGAGACCCAGTACTTC.

A few counts support this clonotype. Relative to the germline gene, one junction end is altered; a read error may explain this. This sequence joins TRBV7-7 and TRBJ2-1, with a tentative D call TRBD2 (6 bases). Per germline, CDR1 SSHAT and CDR2 FNYEAQ (reference sequence). The CDR3 length is 13 residues. CDR3 residues: CASSRIADNEQFF. In DNA form, the CDR3 reads TGTGCTAGCAGCCGTATAGCGGACAATGAGCAGTTCTTC. The whole variable domain, filled in from reference TRBV7-7 and TRBJ2-1, reads GAGVSQSPRYKVTKRGQDVTLRCDPISSHATLYWYQQALGQGPEFLTYFNYEAQPDKSGLPSDRFSAERPEGSISTLTIQRTEQRDSAMYRCASSRIADNEQFFGPGTRLTVL.

This chain uses TRBV25-1 with TRBJ2-1, with TRBD2 matching 10 bases. CDR1 is MGHDK and CDR2 is SYGVNS in the germline V gene. After removal of 8 bases from V and 2 bases from J, the junction contained 9 bases not matched to a gene. The CDR3 consists of 16 residues. The CDR3 region is CASPKTSGIAYNEQFF. CDR3 in DNA: TGTGCCAGCCCCAAAACTAGCGGGATTGCCTACAATGAGCAGTTCTTC.

The rearrangement links TRBV13 to TRBJ2-2, with D hard to call. The CDR3 loop spans 13 amino acids. Germline lookup yields CDR1 PRHDT and CDR2 FYEKMQ (reference sequence). Trimming took off 7 bases at V and 1 base at J, with 7 bases between the two ends. The CDR3 here is CASKAWNTGELFF. Here the CDR3 DNA reads TGTGCCAGCAAAGCGTGGAACACCGGGGAGCTGTTTTTT.

The sample holds many counts of this clonotype. This rearrangement joins TRBV6-4 to TRBJ2-2, with a weak D call TRBD2 (7 bases). This CDR3 comprises 14 residues. Germline-derived CDR1 and CDR2 are MRHNA and SNTAGT. With 8 bases removed from V and 3 bases from J, the gap between germline ends came to 13 bases. CDR3 sequence (DNA): TGTGCCAGCCGACCGGGGGGCGACACCGGGGAGCTGTTTTTT. It codes for CASRPGGDTGELFF.

This clonotype appeared a few times. The chain employs TRBV13 and TRBJ2-1, with 11 bases that match TRBD2. This CDR3 spans 16 amino acids. Germline V gives CDR1 PRHDT, CDR2 FYEKMQ (reference sequence). The ends lost 5 bases at V and 0 bases at J; junction bases unmatched: 3. The CDR3 nucleotides read TGTGCCAGCAGCCGGGGACTAGCGGTCTCCTACAATGAGCAGTTCTTC. Translated: CASSRGLAVSYNEQFF. The full variable domain, in which reference TRBV13 and TRBJ2-1 provide the parts outside the CDR3, is AAGVIQSPRHLIKEKRETATLKCYPIPRHDTVYWYQQGPGQDPQFLISFYEKMQSDKGSIPDRFSAQQFSDYHSELNMSSLELGDSALYFCASSRGLAVSYNEQFFGPGTRLTVL.

In its sample, this clonotype was seen a few times. The chain joins TRBV15 to TRBJ2-2, with 8 bases identical to TRBD1. The CDR3 is 16 residues long. Germline-derived CDR1 and CDR2 are LNHNV and YYDKDF (reference sequence). The ends lost 0 bases at V and 7 bases at J; junction bases unmatched: 7. The DNA for the CDR3 is TGTGCCACCAGCAGAGAAACCGGGACAGGAAACGGGGAGCTGTTTTTT. It is translated as CATSRETGTGNGELFF.

In this sample, this clonotype turned up many times. The CDR3 region has the DNA TGTGCCAGCAGCCAGGGGCCCCGGTCTGGGGCCAACGTCCTGACTTTC. Its translation: CASSQGPRSGANVLTF. The chain recombines TRBV3-1 with TRBJ2-6; tentative D call: TRBD1 (5 bases). This CDR3 is 16 amino acids long. V dropped 3 bases and J dropped 1 base, with 10 bases sitting between them. The germline V gene has CDR1 LGHDT and CDR2 YNNKEL (reference sequence). Complete variable domain (other parts from reference TRBV3-1 and TRBJ2-6): DTAVSQTPKYLVTQMGNDKSIKCEQNLGHDTMYWYKQDSKKFLKIMFSYNNKELIINETVPNRFSPKSPDKAHLNLHINSLELGDSAVYFCASSQGPRSGANVLTFGAGSRLTVL.

This clonotype has at least ten counts. The genes are TRBV20-1 and TRBJ1-1, with D possibly TRBD1 on 6 matching bases. Trimming removed 1 base from V and 3 bases from J, with 12 bases in between. The CDR3 runs to 14 residues. The germline V gene has CDR1 DFQATT and CDR2 SNEGSKA (reference sequence). CDR3 in amino acids: CSARVGRGHTEAFF. In DNA form, the CDR3 reads TGCAGTGCTAGAGTAGGCAGGGGACACACTGAAGCTTTCTTT.

Ten or more counts support this clonotype. The genes are TRBV30 and TRBJ2-3; no definite D call. In germline, CDR1 is GTSNPN, CDR2 SVGIG (reference sequence). This CDR3 is built from 13 residues. The germline V and J ends were trimmed by 0 bases and 4 bases, with 8 bases remaining between them. The CDR3 DNA reads as TGTGCCTGGAGTGTACGCAGAGCAGATACGCAGTATTTT. Its protein product is CAWSVRRADTQYF. Variable domain in full (rest from reference TRBV30 and TRBJ2-3): SQTIHQWPATLVQPVGSPLSLECTVEGTSNPNLYWYRQAAGRGLQLLFYSVGIGQISSEVPQNLSASRPQDRQFILSSKKLLLSDSGFYLCAWSVRRADTQYFGPGTRLTVL.

This clonotype was recorded many times. V usage is TRBV24-1 and J usage is TRBJ2-1; tentatively, D is TRBD1 (6 bases). The germline gives CDR1 KGHDR, CDR2 SFDVKD. V was pared by 10 bases and J by 2 bases, with 14 bases between. The CDR3 consists of 14 residues. The CDR3 DNA reads as TGTGCCACACAGGGCGGCCGTACCTACAATGAGCAGTTCTTC. It encodes CATQGGRTYNEQFF.

There are many counts of this clonotype. J is TRBJ2-1 and V is TRBV15; D uncertain. V dropped 1 base and J dropped 8 bases, with 12 bases sitting between them. Germline V lookup: CDR1 LNHNV, CDR2 YYDKDF (reference sequence). The CDR3 totals 14 residues. As DNA, the CDR3 is TGTGCCACCAGCAGAGGGTCCCCTGGCGATGAGCAGTTCTTC. It codes for CATSRGSPGDEQFF. Full variable domain (outside the CDR3, taken from reference TRBV15 and TRBJ2-1): DAMVIQNPRYQVTQFGKPVTLSCSQTLNHNVMYWYQQKSSQAPKLLFHYYDKDFNNEADTPDNFQSRRPNTSFCFLDIRSPGLGDTAMYLCATSRGSPGDEQFFGPGTRLTVL.

The J gene is TRBJ2-1, the V gene TRBV6-4; 8 bases map to TRBD2. With 3 bases clipped from V and 3 bases from J, the junction kept 4 bases outside the gene matches. The CDR3 extends over 15 amino acids. Germline V lookup: CDR1 MRHNA, CDR2 SNTAGT. Here the CDR3 reads CASSEGRGDYNEQFF. The CDR3 nucleotides are TGTGCCAGCAGTGAAGGGCGGGGGGACTACAATGAGCAGTTCTTC.

This rearrangement joins TRBV28 to TRBJ2-1, with TRBD2 matching 13 bases. CDR1 MDHEN and CDR2 SYDVKM come from the germline V gene. V shed 5 bases, J shed 4 bases, and the junction held 2 bases outside the gene matches. CDR3 length: 15 amino acids. The CDR3 region has the DNA TGTGCCAGCAGTCTGGGACTAGCGGGATACAATGAGCAGTTCTTC. This encodes CASSLGLAGYNEQFF.

With regard to this clonotype: One end of the junction fails to match germline, which may point to a read error. The V call is TRBV16, the J call TRBJ1-6; D might be TRBD1 (6 bases). The CDR3 is made up of 15 amino acids. Per the germline V gene, CDR1 is KGHSY and CDR2 is FQNENV. CDR3 amino acids: CASSQSGHFNSPLNF. The DNA of the CDR3 is TGTGCCAGCAGCCAATCGGGACACTTTAATTCACCCCTCAACTTT.